Presented here are 20 T cell receptor beta chains from one specimen sequenced in a study of T cell responses to AZD1222 COVID-19 vaccine (dated by TCRdb to the early 2020s). The sample's time point label is to be understood as: baseline before first vaccination. The library was obtained by the immunoSEQ multiplex PCR assay. In TCRdb, the immuneACCESS table is reduced to in-frame sequences with V and J assigned. These tables do not hold every clone; where another copy was compared, an unresolved V gene accounts for under half, and the others remain unexplained. Across this sample there are 110,000 to 150,000 clones, with 70% to 90% seen only once. In total, the top ten clones hold more than 7% of the sample. This specimen was peripheral blood, taken on day 0 of AZD1222 vaccination. The receptors here all came from an adult in good health.

This clone was recorded a few times. The V gene is TRBV30, the J gene TRBJ1-1; D may be TRBD1 (5 bases). Trimming removed 6 bases from V and 0 bases from J, with 14 bases in between. Germline CDR1 and CDR2: GTSNPN and SVGIG (reference sequence). There are 14 residues in the CDR3. In DNA form, the CDR3 reads TGTGCCTGTTCCGGGACGTATATGAACACTGAAGCTTTCTTT. It is translated as CACSGTYMNTEAFF.

A remark on this clone: This CDR3 is also generated by other DNA sequences in the sample. The genes are TRBV28 and TRBJ1-2, with no clear D. Germline V lookup: CDR1 MDHEN, CDR2 SYDVKM. There are 12 residues in the CDR3. The V end was cut by 2 bases, the J end by 4 bases, with 5 bases between. The CDR3 is CASSLDSYGYTF. CDR3 sequence (DNA): TGTGCCAGCAGTTTAGACTCCTATGGCTACACCTTC.

The chain carries TRBV6-5 and TRBJ1-1, with a weak D call TRBD1 (5 bases). Germline V gene lookup returns CDR1 MNHEY and CDR2 SVGAGI. Trimming removed 5 bases from V and 2 bases from J, with 15 bases in between. CDR3 length equals 15 residues. The CDR3 DNA reads TGTGCCAGCAGTATACACCTGGGGGAAAACACTGAAGCTTTCTTT. Its protein is CASSIHLGENTEAFF.

In DNA, the CDR3 is TGTGCCAGCAGTGAGACTACTCAGCCCCAGCATTTT. It encodes CASSETTQPQHF. The chain joins TRBV2 to TRBJ1-5; no definite D call. Trimming stripped 3 bases from V and 6 bases from J, with 6 bases between. CDR1 is SNHLY and CDR2 is FYNNEI in the germline V gene. CDR3 length: 12 residues.

V gene TRBV7-9 combines with J gene TRBJ2-5, with D unclear. V was cut by 5 bases and J by 5 bases, with 12 bases left in between. The CDR3 contains 13 residues. Germline V gene lookup returns CDR1 SEHNR and CDR2 FQNEAQ (reference sequence). CDR3 in DNA: TGTGCCAGCAGCCTCGGGCAAGTGGAGACCCAGTACTTC. Its protein product is CASSLGQVETQYF. Filled out from reference TRBV7-9 and TRBJ2-5, the complete variable domain reads DTGVSQNPRHKITKRGQNVTFRCDPISEHNRLYWYRQTLGQGPEFLTYFQNEAQLEKSRLLSDRFSAERPKGSFSTLEIQRTEQGDSAMYLCASSLGQVETQYFGPGTRLLVL.

The rearrangement uses TRBV27 and TRBJ1-2; TRBD1 matches 9 bases. Trimming cost V 5 bases and J 3 bases; bases outside gene matches: 7. Germline CDR1 MNHEY, CDR2 SMNVEV (reference sequence). The CDR3 is 15 amino acids. Here the CDR3 DNA reads TGTGCCAGCAGTCCTTGGGACAGGGTGGACTATGGCTACACCTTC. It translates to CASSPWDRVDYGYTF.

V is TRBV5-4 and J is TRBJ1-1; D remains ambiguous. Germline V gene data show CDR1 as SGHNT and CDR2 as YYREEE (reference sequence). The CDR3 is 13 amino acids. V lost 3 bases to trimming and J lost 3 bases, with 9 bases between them. The CDR3 DNA sequence: TGTGCCAGCAGCTCTCTGGGGTACACTGAAGCTTTCTTT. It codes for CASSSLGYTEAFF.

V is TRBV6-6 and J is TRBJ1-2; 9 bases match TRBD1. CDR1 is MNHNY and CDR2 is SVGAGI in the germline V gene (reference sequence). Losses at the gene ends were 5 bases for V and 6 bases for J; bases not matched to a gene: 7. The CDR3 runs to 14 residues. Written as DNA, the CDR3 is TGTGCCAGCAGTGCTCGAGGACAGGGGAATGGCTACACCTTC. Translation: CASSARGQGNGYTF.

The gene calls are TRBV4-1 and TRBJ1-1; D is possibly TRBD1 (5 bases). This CDR3 is built from 16 residues. Looked up from germline, CDR1 is MGHRA and CDR2 is YSYEKL. V was shortened by 4 bases and J by 10 bases, with 25 bases between the two germline ends. CDR3 loop: CASSPAFERGEVGAFF. For the CDR3, the DNA is TGCGCCAGCAGCCCCGCATTTGAACGGGGGGAAGTTGGAGCTTTCTTT.

The rearrangement uses TRBV6-5 and TRBJ2-3; a weak D match, TRBD2 (5 bases). Between the trimmed V and J ends, which lost 9 bases and 4 bases, there was a span of 17 bases. The CDR3 spans 14 residues. CDR1 is MNHEY, CDR2 SVGAGI, per germline. CDR3 in DNA: TGTGCCAGTTCGCCGCGGGTGATCGCAGATACGCAGTATTTT. This codes for CASSPRVIADTQYF.

This clone was counted a few times. This chain uses TRBV10-3 with TRBJ1-2, with D perhaps TRBD1 (5 bases). Trimming removed 10 bases at V and 8 bases at J, with 14 bases between. This CDR3 contains 11 residues. Germline values: CDR1 ENHRY, CDR2 SYGVKD. CDR3 nucleotide sequence: TGTGCCAATCGGGTAGGGGCAGGCTACACCTTC. Translation: CANRVGAGYTF.

This chain links TRBV2 with TRBJ1-4; D is perhaps TRBD1 (6 bases). V gave up 7 bases and J gave up 4 bases, with 10 bases separating them. CDR1 and CDR2 from the germline V gene are SNHLY and FYNNEI. The CDR3 is made up of 13 amino acids. CDR3 DNA sequence: TGTGCCAGCACACGACAGGTTAATGAAAAACTGTTTTTT. Amino acids: CASTRQVNEKLFF.

The V and J genes are TRBV4-1 and TRBJ2-2; 7 bases match TRBD2. Germline V gene lookup returns CDR1 MGHRA and CDR2 YSYEKL. Trimming removed 0 bases from V and 1 base from J; junction bases left unmatched: 2. The CDR3 sequence is 16 residues long. The CDR3 protein is CASSQDERGNTGELFF. CDR3 bases: TGCGCCAGCAGCCAAGACGAGCGGGGGAACACCGGGGAGCTGTTTTTT.

This clone showed up just once. The CDR3: CASGGNPQETQYF. Written as DNA, the CDR3 is TGTGCTAGCGGCGGGAATCCCCAAGAGACCCAGTACTTC. V and J are TRBV7-7 and TRBJ2-5; D perhaps matches TRBD2 (6 bases). The CDR3 consists of 13 residues. Germline V gene data show CDR1 as SSHAT and CDR2 as FNYEAQ (reference sequence).

This clone was observed once. This sequence joins TRBV19 and TRBJ1-2; 8 positions match TRBD1. Unmatched junction bases numbered 9, after V lost 3 bases and J lost 3 bases. Germline CDR1 reads LNHDA; CDR2 reads SQIVND (reference sequence). The CDR3 has 16 residues. The CDR3 loop reads CASSIVVTGGDYGYTF. CDR3 in DNA: TGTGCCAGTAGTATCGTTGTTACAGGGGGGGACTATGGCTACACCTTC.

The chain is built from TRBV27 and TRBJ1-6; D uncertain. The CDR3 consists of 16 residues. Looked up from germline, CDR1 is MNHEY and CDR2 is SMNVEV (reference sequence). V was clipped by 5 bases and J by 0 bases, with 11 bases between them. CDR3 sequence: CASSQGRISYNSPLHF. CDR3 nucleotide sequence: TGTGCCAGCAGTCAAGGACGGATCTCCTATAATTCACCCCTCCACTTT.

The CDR3 bases are TGTGCCAGCAGCCGCTTGGTAGAGGGGTGGGTCGTAGGACTGGATAGCAATCAGCCCCAGCATTTT. Encoded protein: CASSRLVEGWVVGLDSNQPQHF. This chain joins TRBV6-2 or TRBV6-3 and TRBJ1-5; the D gene is possibly TRBD1 (5 bases). Germline V gene sequence: CDR1 MNHEY, CDR2 SVGEGT. V was trimmed by 6 bases and J by 0 bases, leaving 33 bases between them. The CDR3 contains 22 residues.

The chain employs TRBV6-5 and TRBJ1-1; D not resolved. The CDR3 has 14 amino acids. The V gene lost 6 bases and the J gene lost 3 bases, with 14 bases spanning the gap. Germline V gene sequence: CDR1 MNHEY, CDR2 SVGAGI. CDR3 coding DNA: TGTGCCAGCAGAAGGAGAGTTTATGACACTGAAGCTTTCTTT. Protein sequence: CASRRRVYDTEAFF.

The chain recombines TRBV27 with TRBJ2-5; D may be TRBD1 (5 bases). This CDR3 has 16 amino acids. Germline CDR1 MNHEY, CDR2 SMNVEV (reference sequence). V was trimmed by 6 bases and J by 2 bases, leaving 19 bases between them. CDR3: CASSRYDSLWQETQYF. CDR3 nucleotides: TGTGCCAGCAGCCGCTATGACAGCTTGTGGCAAGAGACCCAGTACTTC.

This clone came up once. The J gene is TRBJ2-1, the V gene TRBV27; 7 nucleotides line up with TRBD1. CDR1 MNHEY and CDR2 SMNVEV come from the germline V gene (reference sequence). V lost 1 base to trimming and J lost 9 bases; unmatched junction nucleotides: 12. The CDR3 covers 16 residues. CDR3 nucleotide sequence: TGTGCCAGCAGTTTATTTAGGAGACAGGGTGTTTTTGAGCAGTTCTTC. Encoded protein: CASSLFRRQGVFEQFF.